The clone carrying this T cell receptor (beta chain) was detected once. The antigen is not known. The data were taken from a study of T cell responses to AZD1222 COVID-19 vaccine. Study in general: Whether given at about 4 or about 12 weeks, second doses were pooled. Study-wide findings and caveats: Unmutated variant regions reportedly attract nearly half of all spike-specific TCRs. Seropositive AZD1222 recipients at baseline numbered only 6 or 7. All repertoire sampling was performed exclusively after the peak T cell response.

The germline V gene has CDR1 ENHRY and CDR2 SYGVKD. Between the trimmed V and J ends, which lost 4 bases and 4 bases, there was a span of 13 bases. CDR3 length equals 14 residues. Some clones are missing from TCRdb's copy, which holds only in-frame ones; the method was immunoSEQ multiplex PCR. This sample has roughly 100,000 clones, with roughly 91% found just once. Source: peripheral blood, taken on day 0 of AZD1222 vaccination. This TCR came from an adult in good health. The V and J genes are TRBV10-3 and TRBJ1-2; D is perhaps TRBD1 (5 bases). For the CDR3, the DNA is TGTGCCATCAGTGGGGGCCCAAGCTCCTATGGCTACACCTTC. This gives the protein CAISGGPSSYGYTF.